The T cell receptor (beta chain) under discussion was sequenced for a study of T-cell memory formation after mild COVID-19. Regarding the study as a whole: Cross-reactive memory seemingly joined, as some responding clones were found in pre-infection memory. Contracting clones, day 15 to 85, had balanced CD4/CD8, and later expanders favored CD4+.

In the case of this clonotype: Antigen specificity is unknown.

After 5'RACE with constant-segment primers, TCR alpha and TCR beta cDNA libraries carrying sample barcodes and UMIs were obtained. TCRdb processed the 5' RACE reads anew with MiXCR; each CDR3 protein has one entry. The sample gives about 210,000 distinct CDR3 sequences, 25% to 35% of which show up once; about an eighth is in the top ten. The CDR3 extends over 14 amino acids. Germline trimming cut 6 bases from V and 11 bases from J; bases unmatched to any gene: 8. The sequence was collected from an adult woman who had mild COVID-19 (a few samples of this study predate the infection). Cell type and time point are not known. Specimen: PBMCs or a T cell subset sorted from them (not recorded which). The V gene is TRBV12-3 or TRBV12-4, the J gene TRBJ2-4; 12 bases are shared with TRBD2. The CDR3 region has the DNA TGTGCCAGCAGCTCGACTAGCGGGGGCCGTGTTCAGTACTTC. Translated, it gives CASSSTSGGRVQYF.